The sample holds one count of the clone carrying this TCR beta chain. Its antigen is unidentified. The CDR3 runs to 16 residues. V was clipped by 1 base and J by 7 bases; unmatched bases: 10. The germline V gene encodes CDR1 SGHAT and CDR2 FQNNGV. The data were obtained in a study of T cell responses to AZD1222 COVID-19 vaccine. Study results and limitations: Recipients of AZD1222 seropositive at baseline numbered only five or six. Rises in breadth and depth of Spike-specific TCRs came after two AZD1222 doses. Spike was spanned by vaccine-associated CD4 TCRs, with dominance at 160-218 and 743-854. Repertoires were obtained only post-peak T cell response.

Clones were read by immunoSEQ multiplex PCR, and TCRdb kept only the in-frame ones, dropping some. This table holds more than 140,000 clones, about 90% found once. This chain links TRBV11-2 with TRBJ2-7; 10 bases are shared with TRBD1. The clonotype comes from an adult in good health. The specimen was peripheral blood, collected on day 0 of AZD1222 vaccination. The DNA for the CDR3 is TGTGCCAGCAGCTTAGGGCCGGGACAGGGGTTTAAGGAGCAGTACTTC. This codes for CASSLGPGQGFKEQYF.